Below are 10 T cell receptor beta chains sequenced from a single sample in a study of cytomegalovirus exposure and HLA in healthy donors. Primers included in the PCR were 60 Vbeta and 13 Jbeta primers. The data were produced by immunoSEQ multiplex PCR, yet TCRdb's version contains in-frame clones alone and is incomplete. The sample has approximately 170,000 clones, roughly 80% seen once. The specimen was PBMCs. Receptors originate from a male donor in good health and CMV-seronegative.

V usage is TRBV6-6 and J usage is TRBJ1-1; no reliable D call. V gave up 2 bases and J gave up 7 bases, with 5 bases separating them. The germline CDR1 and CDR2 sequences are MNHNY and SVGAGI (reference sequence). CDR3 length: 11 residues. This CDR3 reads CASSYIYEAFF. CDR3 nucleotide sequence: TGTGCCAGCAGTTACATTTATGAAGCTTTCTTT.

Turning to this clone: At one of its ends the junction is not consistent with the germline gene, which may arise from a read error. The chain is built from TRBV7-9 and TRBJ1-3, with 7 bases lining up with TRBD1. The germline V gene encodes CDR1 SEHNR and CDR2 FQNEAQ (reference sequence). CDR3 length equals 14 residues. CDR3 amino acids: CASSGKGAGNTIYF. The CDR3 DNA is TGTGCCAGCAGCGGGAAGGGGGCTGGAAACACCATATACTTT. The full variable domain, completed using reference TRBV7-9 and TRBJ1-3, is DTGVSQNPRHKITKRGQNVTFRCDPISEHNRLYWYRQTLGQGPEFLTYFQNEAQLEKSRLLSDRFSAERPKGSFSTLEIQRTEQGDSAMYLCASSGKGAGNTIYFGEGSWLTVV.

The genes are TRBV30 and TRBJ1-5, with TRBD1 matching over 7 bases. Looked up from germline, CDR1 is GTSNPN and CDR2 is SVGIG (reference sequence). Unmatched junction bases numbered 12, after V lost 1 base and J lost 0 bases. The CDR3 is 18 residues long. CDR3 in DNA: TGTGCCTGGAGTGGGGCGCGGGACAGACAATATAGCAATCAGCCCCAGCATTTT. Translated, it gives CAWSGARDRQYSNQPQHF. Full variable domain (missing parts from reference TRBV30 and TRBJ1-5): SQTIHQWPATLVQPVGSPLSLECTVEGTSNPNLYWYRQAAGRGLQLLFYSVGIGQISSEVPQNLSASRPQDRQFILSSKKLLLSDSGFYLCAWSGARDRQYSNQPQHFGDGTRLSIL.

The gene calls are TRBV9 and TRBJ2-1, with 8 bases that match TRBD2. Germline V gene sequence: CDR1 SGDLS, CDR2 YYNGEE. V gave up 5 bases and J gave up 4 bases; unmatched junction bases: 23. The CDR3 has 20 amino acids. In DNA form, the CDR3 reads TGTGCCAGCAGAAACTTTAGGACTAGCTGCTGGAAAGATCCATACAATGAGCAGTTCTTC. Amino acid sequence: CASRNFRTSCWKDPYNEQFF.

The V and J genes are TRBV4-2 and TRBJ2-1; 8 nucleotides align to TRBD2. With 5 bases clipped from V and 8 bases from J, the junction kept 11 bases outside the gene matches. The CDR3 is made up of 15 amino acids. CDR1 is LGHNA, CDR2 YNFKEQ, per germline. The CDR3 is CASSAPGLEAYEQFF. Written as DNA, the CDR3 is TGTGCCAGCAGCGCGCCGGGACTAGAAGCGTATGAGCAGTTCTTC.

The chain employs TRBV5-4 and TRBJ1-4; 7 nucleotides match TRBD1. The CDR3 runs 16 residues. Looked up from germline, CDR1 is SGHNT and CDR2 is YYREEE (reference sequence). Losses at the gene ends were 0 bases for V and 2 bases for J; bases not matched to a gene: 4. The CDR3 reads CASSLEGGSTNEKLFF. DNA for the CDR3: TGTGCCAGCAGCTTGGAAGGGGGCTCTACTAATGAAAAACTGTTTTTT.

The V gene is TRBV9, the J gene TRBJ2-3; 8 nucleotides align to TRBD2. V shed 3 bases and J 1 base; nucleotides not matched to a gene: 4. Germline lookup yields CDR1 SGDLS and CDR2 YYNGEE. This CDR3 is 15 amino acids long. CDR3 in DNA: TGTGCCAGCAGCGCTTCGACTAGCGGCACAGATACGCAGTATTTT. Translated, it gives CASSASTSGTDTQYF.

The rearrangement links TRBV6-5 to TRBJ1-1; the D gene is possibly TRBD1 (6 bases). Trimming cost V 3 bases and J 0 bases, with 11 bases left between them. The length of the CDR3 is 15 residues. Per germline, CDR1 MNHEY and CDR2 SVGAGI. The CDR3 coding sequence is TGTGCCAGCAGTTATTCCGGACAGATGAACACTGAAGCTTTCTTT. Its translation: CASSYSGQMNTEAFF.

The chain carries TRBV7-8 and TRBJ2-3, with 15 positions matching TRBD2. Per the germline V gene, CDR1 is SGHVS and CDR2 is FQNEAQ. After removal of 5 bases from V and 0 bases from J, the junction contained 6 bases not matched to a gene. CDR3 length equals 18 residues. The CDR3 reads CASSIGTSGRWSTDTQYF. The CDR3 nucleotides are TGTGCCAGCAGCATCGGGACTAGCGGGAGGTGGAGCACAGATACGCAGTATTTT. The whole variable domain, filled in from reference TRBV7-8 and TRBJ2-3, reads GAGVSQSPRYKVAKRGQDVALRCDPISGHVSLFWYQQALGQGPEFLTYFQNEAQLDKSGLPSDRFFAERPEGSVSTLKIQRTQQEDSAVYLCASSIGTSGRWSTDTQYFGPGTRLTVL.

The rearrangement uses TRBV15 and TRBJ2-3, with 10 bases identical to TRBD2. V lost 1 base and J lost 2; bases outside the gene matches: 6. The CDR3 extends over 17 amino acids. Germline assignment: CDR1 LNHNV and CDR2 YYDKDF (reference sequence). CDR3 residues: CATSRALAGEVTDTQYF. The CDR3 DNA sequence: TGTGCCACCAGCAGAGCGCTAGCGGGGGAGGTCACAGATACGCAGTATTTT.